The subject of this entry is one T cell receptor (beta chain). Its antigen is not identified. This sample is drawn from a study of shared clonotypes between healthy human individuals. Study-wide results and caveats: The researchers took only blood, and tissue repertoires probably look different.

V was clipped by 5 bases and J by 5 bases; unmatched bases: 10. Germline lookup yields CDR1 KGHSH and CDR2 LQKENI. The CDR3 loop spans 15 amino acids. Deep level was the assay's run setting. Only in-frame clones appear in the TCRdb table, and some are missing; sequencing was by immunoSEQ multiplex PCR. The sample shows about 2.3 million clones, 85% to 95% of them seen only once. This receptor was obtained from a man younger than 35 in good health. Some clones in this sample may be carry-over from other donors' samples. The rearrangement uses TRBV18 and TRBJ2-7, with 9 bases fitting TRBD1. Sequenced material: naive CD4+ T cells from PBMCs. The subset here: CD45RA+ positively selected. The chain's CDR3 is CASSTTGTGPNEQYF. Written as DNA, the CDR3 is TGTGCCAGCTCAACAACCGGGACAGGGCCTAACGAGCAGTACTTC.